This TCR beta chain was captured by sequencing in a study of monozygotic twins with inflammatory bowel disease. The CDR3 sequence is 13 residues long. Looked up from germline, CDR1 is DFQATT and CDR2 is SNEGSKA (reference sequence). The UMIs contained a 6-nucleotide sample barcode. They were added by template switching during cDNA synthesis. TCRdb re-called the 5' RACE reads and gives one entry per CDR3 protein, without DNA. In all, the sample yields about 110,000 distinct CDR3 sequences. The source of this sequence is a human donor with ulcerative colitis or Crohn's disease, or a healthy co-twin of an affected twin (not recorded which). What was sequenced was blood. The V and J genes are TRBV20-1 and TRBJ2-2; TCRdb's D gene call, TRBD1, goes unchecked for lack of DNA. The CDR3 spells CSARPRGAGELFF.